A selection of T cell receptor beta chains follows, all from one sample in a study of T cells after yellow fever vaccination. TCRdb redid the calling of the 5' RACE reads with MiXCR, one entry per CDR3 protein. The data hold a few hundred thousand distinct CDR3 sequences, with around 16% observed a single time. This specimen was PBMCs, taken 4 to 6 days after the first yellow fever vaccination. The receptors come from a man aged 18 to 30 who received the YFV17D yellow fever vaccine. Each CDR3 is given with its conserved first and last residue. A D gene is named only where the DNA matches it firmly. Size is omitted from some rows. Given values are once, few, many or a class for expanded clones.

TRBJ2-4	TRBV4-2	-	-	TGTGCCAGCAGCAAAAGGGAAGCCAAAAACATTCAGTACTTC	CASSKREAKNIQYF
TRBJ1-4	TRBV28	-	-	TGTGCCAGCAGTCCCCCCTGGGGGGAAAAACTGTTTTTT	CASSPPWGEKLFF
TRBJ2-6	TRBV12-3/TRBV12-4	-	-	TGTGCCAGCAGTTCCGGCGCAGGGGTCGGGGCCAACGTCCTGACTTTC	CASSSGAGVGANVLTF
TRBJ2-5	TRBV9	TRBD1	many	TGTGCCAGCAGCGCCAGCCCCCTTGACAGGGTAGAGACCCAGTACTTC	CASSASPLDRVETQYF
TRBJ2-6	TRBV18	-	-	TGTGCCAGCTCACCACGGCGGCGGGGGCACATCTCTGGGGCCAACGTCCTGACTTTC	CASSPRRRGHISGANVLTF
TRBJ1-5	TRBV30	-	few	TGTGCCTGGAGTGCGTCCCGTGGGGGGCCCCTCAATCAGCCCCAGCATTTT	CAWSASRGGPLNQPQHF
TRBJ2-7	TRBV18	TRBD1	-	TGTGCCAGCTCACTACCGGGACAGATCTACGAGCAGTACTTC	CASSLPGQIYEQYF
TRBJ2-7	TRBV7-2	TRBD1	few	TGTGCCAGCAGCTTGGGCAGGGGGTACGAGCAGTACTTC	CASSLGRGYEQYF
TRBJ1-4	TRBV11-1	-	-	TGTGCCAGCAGCTTAGCCCACGGGACGGCAACAACTAATGAAAAACTGTTTTTT	CASSLAHGTATTNEKLFF
TRBJ2-1	TRBV12-3/TRBV12-4	TRBD1	-	TGTGCCAGCACCCCTAGACAGGGGTCAACGGGGAACATTGAGCAGTTCTTC	CASTPRQGSTGNIEQFF
TRBJ1-2	TRBV7-2	-	many	TGTGCCAGCAGCCCAACCCCTTGGGGCTACACCTTC	CASSPTPWGYTF
TRBJ2-5	TRBV5-1	TRBD2	-	TGCGCCAGCAGCTTGGGGGTAGCGGGGGCCCAAGAGACCCAGTACTTC	CASSLGVAGAQETQYF
TRBJ2-7	TRBV18	TRBD1	-	TGTGCCAGCTCACCACCGGACAGGTTTTCCTACGAGCAGTACTTC	CASSPPDRFSYEQYF
TRBJ2-2	TRBV5-5	TRBD2	-	TGTGCCAGCAGCTCGCCGACTAGCGGGGGAGTGAACACCGGGGAGCTGTTTTTT	CASSSPTSGGVNTGELFF
TRBJ1-5	TRBV10-2	-	few	TGCGCCAGCAGTGAGTCCCCGGGGAATAGCAATCAGCCCCAGCATTTT	CASSESPGNSNQPQHF
TRBJ1-4	TRBV5-5	-	-	TGTGCCAGCAGCTTGGAAGCGACGGCAACTAATGAAAAACTGTTTTTT	CASSLEATATNEKLFF
TRBJ2-2	TRBV28	-	few	TGTGCCAGCAGTCCTACCGGGATGACCGGGGAGCTGTTTTTT	CASSPTGMTGELFF
TRBJ1-2	TRBV5-6	-	-	TGTGCCAGCAGCTTCGGTACGCAGAGCTATGGCTACACCTTC	CASSFGTQSYGYTF
TRBJ1-2	TRBV3-1	-	-	TGTGCCAGCAGCCAAGCCGTTGGCTACACCTTC	CASSQAVGYTF
TRBJ2-3	TRBV7-9	TRBD1	-	TGTGCCAGCAGCTTTTGGGACAGAGCAGATACGCAGTATTTT	CASSFWDRADTQYF
TRBJ1-1	TRBV4-3	-	once	TGCGCCAGCAGCCAAGACGGAGGAGCCGTGAGGAACACTGAAGCTTTCTTT	CASSQDGGAVRNTEAFF
TRBJ2-3	TRBV28	TRBD1	few	TGTGCCAGCTCCCCCCGCCAGGGACAGGGGATGGATACGCAGTATTTT	CASSPRQGQGMDTQYF
TRBJ1-2	TRBV7-6	-	-	TGTGCCAGCAGCTTACCTACGGGGAGTCGGAGCTACACCTTC	CASSLPTGSRSYTF
TRBJ1-2	TRBV29-1	TRBD1	-	TGCAGCGTAGGGGGCGGGTATGGCTACACCTTC	CSVGGGYGYTF
TRBJ2-7	TRBV20-1	TRBD2	many	TGCAGTGCTAGAACTAGCGGTCCCTACGAGCAGTACTTC	CSARTSGPYEQYF
TRBJ1-3	TRBV7-2	-	-	TGTGCCAGCAGCCCGGCTGCCTACTCTGGAAACACCATATATTTT	CASSPAAYSGNTIYF
TRBJ2-7	TRBV10-2	TRBD2	few	TGCGCCAGCACCGGGACTAGCGACGAGCAGTACTTC	CASTGTSDEQYF
TRBJ1-1	TRBV28	-	few	TGTGCCAGCAGTTCCCCCGGCAGGGCCAACACTGAAGCTTTCTTT	CASSSPGRANTEAFF
TRBJ2-1	TRBV11-1	TRBD2	many	TGTGCCAGCAGGCTAGCGCTGGGGCAGAGGACTAGCGGCTCCTACAATGAGCAGTTCTTC	CASRLALGQRTSGSYNEQFF
TRBJ2-7	TRBV13	-	few	TGTGCCAGCAGCTTTTCCCCATCAAGGGAGCAGTACTTC	CASSFSPSREQYF
TRBJ2-1	TRBV3-1	-	-	TGTGCCACCTCCGAGGCGGGGGCCTCGTACAATGAGCAGTTCTTC	CATSEAGASYNEQFF
TRBJ1-2	TRBV12-3/TRBV12-4	-	few	TGTGCCAGCAGTTTCTTCAACGGCGGCTACACCTTC	CASSFFNGGYTF
TRBJ1-1	TRBV4-3	-	-	TGCGCCAGCAGCCCGCGGGCGGCGGATGGAATGAACACTGAAGCTTTCTTT	CASSPRAADGMNTEAFF
TRBJ2-5	TRBV5-4	-	-	TGTGCCAGCAGCTTGAAGGGAACCTATCAAGAGACCCAGTACTTC	CASSLKGTYQETQYF
TRBJ2-2	TRBV19	TRBD1	few	TGTGCCAGTAGCCCCCAAATCAGACAGGGGAGAACCGGGGAGCTGTTTTTT	CASSPQIRQGRTGELFF
TRBJ1-4	TRBV28	TRBD1	-	TGTGCCAGCAGTTTCAAGGGGACAGGATGGGAAAAACTGTTTTTT	CASSFKGTGWEKLFF
TRBJ2-3	TRBV12-3/TRBV12-4	-	few	TGTGCCAGCAGTTTCCCTCCCCGAGATACGCAGTATTTT	CASSFPPRDTQYF
TRBJ2-7	TRBV30	-	few	TGTGCCTGGGCTCATACCTACGAGCAGTACTTC	CAWAHTYEQYF
TRBJ2-3	TRBV20-1	-	few	TGCAGTGCTAGAGATTACCCAGATACGCAGTATTTT	CSARDYPDTQYF
TRBJ2-7	TRBV29-1	TRBD1	few	TGCAGCGTTCTCGGGACAGGGCTCTACGAGCAGTACTTC	CSVLGTGLYEQYF
TRBJ1-1	TRBV15	TRBD1	few	TGTGCCACCAGCCAAGGGACAGCAAGGGGCACTGAAGCTTTCTTT	CATSQGTARGTEAFF